This T cell receptor (beta chain) was identified in a study of blood T cell repertoires in COVID-19. About the study: In each case, the material was cDNA or gDNA derived from T cells, B-cell-depleted T cells, or PBMCs.

Using immunoSEQ multiplex PCR, the repertoire was profiled, and TCRdb retains in-frame clones only, with some absent. The sample yields 250,000 to 300,000 clones, 80% to 90% seen once. CDR3 length: 16 amino acids. Germline CDR1 and CDR2: SGHAT and FQNNGV. V was clipped by 5 bases and J by 2 bases; unmatched bases: 8. The sample taken for sequencing was peripheral blood. This chain links TRBV11-2 with TRBJ2-5, with TRBD2 identical over 10 bases. This clonotype originated in a woman in her 70s with COVID-19, enrolled during active disease. The CDR3 sequence is CASSQSLAGGQETQYF. CDR3 nucleotide sequence: TGTGCCAGCAGCCAATCGTTAGCGGGGGGACAAGAGACCCAGTACTTC.